Listed below are T cell receptor beta chains from one sample, sequenced in a study of early T cells in non-severe SARS-CoV-2 infection. A single record per CDR3 protein comes from TCRdb applying MiXCR to the 5' RACE reads. The sample includes tens of thousands of distinct CDR3 sequences, 5.3% of them seen just once. Sequences were obtained from whole blood. The receptor source for this set is an adult who was a healthcare worker with PCR-confirmed SARS-CoV-2 infection or an uninfected control (not recorded which). CDR3s include the opening cysteine and the closing phenylalanine or tryptophan. Each record gives: D gene, J gene, clone size, V gene, CDR3 protein, CDR3 DNA. The D gene is left open where the match is weak. A clone size is listed for some rows: how often the clone was seen (once, few, many), or a class if it is expanded.

d_call: .; j_call: TRBJ1-3; clone_size: few; v_call: TRBV12-3/TRBV12-4; cdr3_aa: CASSILGDGNTIYF; cdr3_nt: TGTGCCAGCAGCATCCTAGGAGATGGAAACACCATATATTTT
d_call: .; j_call: TRBJ2-6; clone_size: .; v_call: TRBV6-6; cdr3_aa: CASSYSVSGANVLTF; cdr3_nt: TGTGCCAGCAGTTACTCGGTATCTGGGGCCAACGTCCTGACTTTC
d_call: .; j_call: TRBJ2-5; clone_size: many; v_call: TRBV11-2; cdr3_aa: CASSPNRGLPQETQYF; cdr3_nt: TGTGCCAGCAGCCCTAACCGGGGGCTACCGCAAGAGACCCAGTACTTC
d_call: TRBD1; j_call: TRBJ1-1; clone_size: many; v_call: TRBV7-2; cdr3_aa: CASSSDRDTEAFF; cdr3_nt: TGTGCCAGCAGCTCCGACAGGGACACTGAAGCTTTCTTT
d_call: .; j_call: TRBJ2-7; clone_size: many; v_call: TRBV18; cdr3_aa: CASSPPSKGDEQYF; cdr3_nt: TGTGCCAGCTCACCACCGTCGAAAGGGGACGAGCAGTACTTC
d_call: .; j_call: TRBJ1-6; clone_size: many; v_call: TRBV12-3/TRBV12-4; cdr3_aa: CASSLLRDSPLHF; cdr3_nt: TGTGCCAGCAGTTTGTTAAGGGATTCACCCCTCCACTTT
d_call: .; j_call: TRBJ1-1; clone_size: many; v_call: TRBV28; cdr3_aa: CASSLRVGSIEAFF; cdr3_nt: TGTGCCAGCAGTTTAAGAGTCGGCTCAATAGAAGCTTTCTTT
d_call: TRBD2; j_call: TRBJ2-3; clone_size: many; v_call: TRBV7-9; cdr3_aa: CASSFPGLAGADTQYF; cdr3_nt: TGTGCCAGCAGCTTTCCGGGACTAGCGGGAGCAGATACGCAGTATTTT
d_call: .; j_call: TRBJ1-4; clone_size: many; v_call: TRBV5-8; cdr3_aa: CASNFDRNLNEKLFF; cdr3_nt: TGTGCCAGCAACTTTGACAGGAATCTTAATGAAAAACTGTTTTTT
d_call: .; j_call: TRBJ1-2; clone_size: few; v_call: TRBV7-3; cdr3_aa: CASSLTSGPYGYTF; cdr3_nt: TGTGCCAGCAGCTTAACGTCCGGCCCCTATGGCTACACCTTC
d_call: .; j_call: TRBJ1-1; clone_size: many; v_call: TRBV12-3/TRBV12-4; cdr3_aa: CASSFRREMNTEAFF; cdr3_nt: TGTGCCAGCAGTTTTCGCAGGGAGATGAACACTGAAGCTTTCTTT
d_call: TRBD2; j_call: TRBJ2-7; clone_size: many; v_call: TRBV7-2; cdr3_aa: CASSLSSGGTYEQYF; cdr3_nt: TGTGCCAGCAGCCTCTCTAGCGGGGGGACCTACGAGCAGTACTTC
d_call: .; j_call: TRBJ1-5; clone_size: many; v_call: TRBV27; cdr3_aa: CASSLSSNQPQHF; cdr3_nt: TGTGCCAGCAGTTTGTCAAGTAATCAGCCCCAGCATTTT
d_call: TRBD1; j_call: TRBJ2-1; clone_size: many; v_call: TRBV5-1; cdr3_aa: CASRPGQGDGNEQFF; cdr3_nt: TGCGCCAGCAGGCCTGGACAGGGGGACGGCAATGAGCAGTTCTTC
d_call: .; j_call: TRBJ2-1; clone_size: .; v_call: TRBV7-9; cdr3_aa: CAGSRTGVAVGEQFF; cdr3_nt: TGTGCCGGCAGCCGAACCGGGGTAGCAGTTGGTGAGCAGTTCTTC
d_call: .; j_call: TRBJ1-2; clone_size: many; v_call: TRBV7-2; cdr3_aa: CASGLRKANYGYTF; cdr3_nt: TGTGCCAGCGGACTTCGTAAAGCTAACTATGGCTACACCTTC
d_call: .; j_call: TRBJ2-7; clone_size: many; v_call: TRBV29-1; cdr3_aa: CSGKFGQGSAQYF; cdr3_nt: TGCAGCGGGAAATTCGGCCAGGGGAGTGCGCAGTACTTC
d_call: TRBD1; j_call: TRBJ2-3; clone_size: many; v_call: TRBV4-3; cdr3_aa: CASSQDEGQGLSNTQYF; cdr3_nt: TGCGCCAGCAGCCAAGATGAAGGACAGGGCCTATCCAATACGCAGTATTTT
d_call: .; j_call: TRBJ2-1; clone_size: many; v_call: TRBV6-1; cdr3_aa: CASREFGNEQFF; cdr3_nt: TGTGCCAGCAGGGAATTCGGCAATGAGCAGTTCTTC
d_call: .; j_call: TRBJ2-5; clone_size: few; v_call: TRBV4-1; cdr3_aa: CASSQVRLVETQYF; cdr3_nt: TGCGCCAGCAGCCAAGTGAGGCTAGTCGAGACCCAGTACTTC